This TCR beta chain was profiled in a study of T cells in Graves' hyperthyroidism and ophthalmopathy. Lactation, pregnancy, other autoimmune disease or uncontrolled infection excluded patients. Amplified TCR beta CDR3 regions derived from RNA transcripts. Initially, a first-round RT-PCR of the TCR CDR3 employed the HTBI primer set. MiXCR was run by TCRdb on the multiplex PCR reads, yielding one entry per CDR3 protein. Among about 760,000 distinct CDR3 sequences listed, about 35% were seen once. At least ten counts were recorded for this clonotype. Its antigen is undetermined. General observations from the study: Blood also showed most of the thyroid clonotypes that were expanded above 0.001.

With 0 bases removed from V and 1 base from J, the gap between germline ends came to 7 bases. Germline V gene lookup returns CDR1 LNHNV and CDR2 YYDKDF (reference sequence). The CDR3 covers 15 residues. The source is a woman aged 40 to 55 with Graves' hyperthyroidism. This sequence joins TRBV15 and TRBJ1-3; D gene ambiguous. Sequencing was done on a sample of blood. The CDR3 bases are TGTGCCACCAGCAGAGATCCCGGATCTGGAAACACCATATATTTT. It yields the protein CATSRDPGSGNTIYF.